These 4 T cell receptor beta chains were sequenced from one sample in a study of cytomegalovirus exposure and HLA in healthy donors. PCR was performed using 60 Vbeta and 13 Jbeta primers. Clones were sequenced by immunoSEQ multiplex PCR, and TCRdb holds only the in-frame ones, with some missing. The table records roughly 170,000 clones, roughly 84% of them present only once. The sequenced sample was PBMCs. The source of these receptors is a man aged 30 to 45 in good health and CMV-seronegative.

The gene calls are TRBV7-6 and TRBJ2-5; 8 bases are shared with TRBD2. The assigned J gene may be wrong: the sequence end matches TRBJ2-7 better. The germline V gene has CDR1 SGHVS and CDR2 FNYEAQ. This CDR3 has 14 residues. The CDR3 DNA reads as TGTGCCAGCAGCTTACGGGGGGGTTCCTACGAGCAGTACTTC. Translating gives CASSLRGGSYEQYF.

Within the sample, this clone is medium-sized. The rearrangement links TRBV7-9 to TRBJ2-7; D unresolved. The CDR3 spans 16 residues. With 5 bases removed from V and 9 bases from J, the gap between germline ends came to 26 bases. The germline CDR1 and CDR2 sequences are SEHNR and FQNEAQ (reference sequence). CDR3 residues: CASSPKSPMSGRWQYF. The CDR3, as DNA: TGTGCCAGCAGCCCGAAATCCCCAATGTCAGGCCGATGGCAGTACTTC. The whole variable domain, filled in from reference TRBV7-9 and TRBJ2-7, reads DTGVSQNPRHKITKRGQNVTFRCDPISEHNRLYWYRQTLGQGPEFLTYFQNEAQLEKSRLLSDRFSAERPKGSFSTLEIQRTEQGDSAMYLCASSPKSPMSGRWQYFGPGTRLTVT.

CDR3 amino acids: CASSQSRDEQFF. CDR3 coding DNA: TGTGCCAGCTCACAGTCCAGGGATGAGCAGTTCTTC. V and J are TRBV18 and TRBJ2-1, with D perhaps matching TRBD1 (5 bases). Germline CDR1 is KGHSH and CDR2 is LQKENI. Trimming took 4 bases from V and 8 from J, leaving 9 bases between them. CDR3 length: 12 residues.

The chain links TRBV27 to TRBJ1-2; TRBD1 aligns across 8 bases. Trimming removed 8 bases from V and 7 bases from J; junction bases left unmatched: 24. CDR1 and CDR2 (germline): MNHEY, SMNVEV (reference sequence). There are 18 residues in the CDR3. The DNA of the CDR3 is TGTGCCAGCCCTCCCGTAACATTGTGGGGACAGGTAGGAGGTGGCTACACCTTC. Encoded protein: CASPPVTLWGQVGGGYTF.